The 17 T cell receptor beta chains in this list originate from one sample, sequenced in a study of shared clonotypes between healthy human individuals. Assay: immunoSEQ multiplex PCR; the TCRdb copy retains only in-frame clones and omits some. Seen here are 600,000 to 800,000 clones, approximately 72% observed once, and the top ten hold around 1.7%. The sample consisted of memory CD4+ T cells sorted from blood. Stated subset: CD45RA-negative fraction. Source of these receptors: a woman aged 30 to 39 in good health.

This clone was seen just once. V gene TRBV5-5 combines with J gene TRBJ2-7, with D maybe TRBD1 (6 bases). This CDR3 is 15 amino acids long. Trimming shortened V by 0 bases and J by 2 bases, and 12 bases separated the two germline ends. Germline CDR1 reads SGHKS; CDR2 reads YYEKEE (reference sequence). This chain's CDR3 is CASSLDRTATYEQYF. CDR3 nucleotide sequence: TGTGCCAGCAGCTTGGACAGGACAGCTACCTACGAGCAGTACTTC.

The V gene is TRBV28, the J gene TRBJ2-3; D is uncertain. The CDR3 consists of 12 residues. Germline V gene lookup returns CDR1 MDHEN and CDR2 SYDVKM. V shed 5 bases and J shed 6 bases, with 9 bases lying between them. This CDR3 is CASSPSADTQYF. CDR3 DNA: TGTGCCAGCAGTCCTTCCGCTGATACGCAGTATTTT.

The gene calls are TRBV27 and TRBJ2-7; 11 nucleotides agree with TRBD2. The CDR3 loop spans 16 amino acids. Germline CDR1 is MNHEY and CDR2 is SMNVEV (reference sequence). Trimming cost V 3 bases and J 2 bases; bases outside gene matches: 6. CDR3 residues: CASSLVAGGRAYEQYF. The CDR3 DNA follows: TGTGCCAGCAGTTTGGTAGCGGGAGGGAGAGCCTACGAGCAGTACTTC.

Regarding this clone: Within the sample, other DNA sequences also encode this same CDR3. The V call is TRBV10-3, the J call TRBJ2-3; tentative D call: TRBD1 (5 bases). Germline V gene sequence: CDR1 ENHRY, CDR2 SYGVKD. This CDR3 region has 13 residues. The germline V and J ends were trimmed by 5 bases and 3 bases, with 9 bases remaining between them. CDR3 sequence: CAISNRSTDTQYF. DNA of the CDR3: TGTGCCATCAGTAACAGGTCGACAGATACGCAGTATTTT.

This clone was counted a few times. V and J are TRBV18 and TRBJ1-4; a possible D gene is TRBD1 (5 bases). There are 14 residues in the CDR3. Deletions cut 3 bases from V and 10 bases from J, with 15 bases between. CDR1 and CDR2 (germline): KGHSH, LQKENI. CDR3 in amino acids: CASSPAGTMGKLFF. CDR3 in DNA: TGTGCCAGCTCACCGGCCGGGACGATGGGAAAACTGTTTTTT.

The chain joins TRBV30 to TRBJ2-7, with D possibly TRBD2 on 6 matching bases. CDR1 and CDR2 from the germline V gene are GTSNPN and SVGIG (reference sequence). This CDR3 region has 13 residues. V was trimmed by 7 bases and J by 0 bases, leaving 13 bases between them. The CDR3 coding sequence is TGTGCCTCGACTAGAAATGACTCCTACGAGCAGTACTTC. It translates to CASTRNDSYEQYF.

This clone occurred a few times. The chain uses TRBV5-1 and TRBJ2-1; D is possibly TRBD1 or TRBD2 (6 bases each). The V gene lost 4 bases and the J gene lost 2 bases, with 10 bases spanning the gap. In germline, CDR1 is SGHRS, CDR2 YFSETQ. This CDR3 contains 14 residues. The CDR3 nucleotides are TGCGCCAGCAGCGGGGGGCGACCCTACAATGAGCAGTTCTTC. It yields the protein CASSGGRPYNEQFF.

The chain has TRBV5-1 and TRBJ2-7; the match to TRBD2 covers 10 bases. Germline trimming cut 5 bases from V and 1 base from J; bases unmatched to any gene: 6. The length of the CDR3 is 15 residues. In germline, CDR1 is SGHRS, CDR2 YFSETQ. In DNA, the CDR3 is TGCGCCAGCAGTCAACTAGCGGGAAGATCCTACGAGCAGTACTTC. Translation: CASSQLAGRSYEQYF. Drawing the rest from reference TRBV5-1 and TRBJ2-7, the complete variable domain is KAGVTQTPRYLIKTRGQQVTLSCSPISGHRSVSWYQQTPGQGLQFLFEYFSETQRNKGNFPGRFSGRQFSNSRSEMNVSTLELGDSALYLCASSQLAGRSYEQYFGPGTRLTVT.

CDR3: CAIRMTGNGAYEQYF. CDR3 nucleotide sequence: TGTGCCATCAGGATGACAGGTAACGGCGCCTACGAGCAGTACTTC. The chain has TRBV10-3 and TRBJ2-7, with D tentatively TRBD1 (6 bases). The V gene lost 6 bases and the J gene lost 2 bases, with 17 bases spanning the gap. The CDR3 is 15 residues long. Germline V lookup: CDR1 ENHRY, CDR2 SYGVKD.

V is TRBV6-4 and J is TRBJ1-2; no reliable D call. The V end was cut by 2 bases, the J end by 6 bases, with 10 bases between. The germline V gene has CDR1 MRHNA and CDR2 SNTAGT. This CDR3 has 13 amino acids. The CDR3 bases are TGTGCCAGCAGTGACGTGGGGAGTCATGGCTACACCTTC. Residues: CASSDVGSHGYTF.

A word on this clone: In the same sample, other DNA sequences code for this CDR3. CDR3 nucleotides: TGCGCCAGCAGTCGGGACTTAAGCTCCTACAATGAGCAGTTCTTC. Amino acids: CASSRDLSSYNEQFF. This chain uses TRBV5-1 with TRBJ2-1; maybe TRBD2 (6 bases). The V gene lost 5 bases and the J gene lost 0 bases, with 12 bases spanning the gap. The CDR3 runs 15 residues. Germline assignment: CDR1 SGHRS and CDR2 YFSETQ. The full variable domain, with the rest looked up from reference TRBV5-1 and TRBJ2-1, is KAGVTQTPRYLIKTRGQQVTLSCSPISGHRSVSWYQQTPGQGLQFLFEYFSETQRNKGNFPGRFSGRQFSNSRSEMNVSTLELGDSALYLCASSRDLSSYNEQFFGPGTRLTVL.

This clone came up a few times. The chain carries TRBV5-1 and TRBJ1-1; D is unclear. The CDR3 is 13 amino acids. Trimming stripped 3 bases from V and 5 bases from J, with 11 bases between. CDR1 SGHRS and CDR2 YFSETQ come from the germline V gene. The CDR3 coding sequence is TGCGCCAGCAGCTCCACGGATGCGACTGAAGCTTTCTTT. It is translated as CASSSTDATEAFF.

About this clone: Other DNA sequences in the sample encode the same CDR3. The chain combines TRBV30 with TRBJ1-3; D call uncertain. The CDR3 totals 12 residues. V was shortened by 0 bases and J by 4 bases, with 4 bases between the two germline ends. Germline V gene sequence: CDR1 GTSNPN, CDR2 SVGIG (reference sequence). The CDR3: CAWSVRGNTIYF. In nucleotides, the CDR3 is TGTGCCTGGAGTGTAAGGGGAAACACCATATATTTT.

The chain carries TRBV6-6 and TRBJ1-1, with D hard to call. Trimming stripped 6 bases from V and 5 bases from J, with 13 bases between. The CDR3 runs to 13 residues. Germline CDR1 reads MNHNY; CDR2 reads SVGAGI (reference sequence). CDR3 sequence reads: CASSRKGNTEAFF. As DNA, the CDR3 is TGTGCCAGCAGCCGCAAGGGTAATACTGAAGCTTTCTTT.

The rearrangement joins TRBV7-9 to TRBJ1-1; TRBD1 matches 8 bases. Germline V lookup: CDR1 SEHNR, CDR2 FQNEAQ (reference sequence). V lost 3 bases and J lost 7; bases outside the gene matches: 4. The CDR3 extends over 13 amino acids. The CDR3 here is CASSFAGQGEAFF. DNA for the CDR3: TGTGCCAGCAGCTTTGCCGGACAGGGTGAAGCTTTCTTT.

V usage is TRBV28 and J usage is TRBJ1-2; the D gene is possibly TRBD1 (6 bases). The CDR3 length is 16 residues. Per the germline V gene, CDR1 is MDHEN and CDR2 is SYDVKM. Trimming cost V 2 bases and J 3 bases, with 16 bases left between them. The CDR3 nucleotides read TGTGCCAGCAGTTTAGGGCAGGGGCGGTTGTACTATGGCTACACCTTC. Encoded protein: CASSLGQGRLYYGYTF.

This clone was observed a few times. Different DNA sequences within this sample yield the same CDR3. The chain is built from TRBV5-1 and TRBJ2-1; TRBD2 might be the D (6 bases). CDR1 and CDR2 (germline): SGHRS, YFSETQ. Trimming removed 1 base from V and 4 bases from J, with 12 bases in between. The CDR3 runs to 15 residues. The CDR3 DNA reads TGCGCCAGCAGCTTGAATAGCGGAGCTTACAATGAGCAGTTCTTC. It specifies CASSLNSGAYNEQFF.